The subject of this entry is one T cell receptor (beta chain). Its antigen is not identified. This sample is part of a study of T cell responses to AZD1222 COVID-19 vaccine. General study results and limits: Spike was spanned by vaccine-associated CD4 TCRs, which were dominant at 160-218 and 743-854.

Assay used: immunoSEQ multiplex PCR; TCRdb lists only in-frame clones, some missing. The sample consists of about 180,000 clones, around 88% of them appearing once. The V end was cut by 2 bases, the J end by 2 bases, with 12 bases between. The length of the CDR3 is 15 residues. From germline, CDR1 is MGHRA and CDR2 YSYEKL. The starting material was peripheral blood, obtained on day 0 of AZD1222 vaccination. The V call is TRBV4-1, the J call TRBJ1-2; D may be TRBD1 (5 bases). The TCR was taken from an adult in good health. CDR3 residues: CASSQRVGGNYGYTF. CDR3 in DNA: TGCGCCAGCAGCCAACGGGTGGGGGGAAACTATGGCTACACCTTC.